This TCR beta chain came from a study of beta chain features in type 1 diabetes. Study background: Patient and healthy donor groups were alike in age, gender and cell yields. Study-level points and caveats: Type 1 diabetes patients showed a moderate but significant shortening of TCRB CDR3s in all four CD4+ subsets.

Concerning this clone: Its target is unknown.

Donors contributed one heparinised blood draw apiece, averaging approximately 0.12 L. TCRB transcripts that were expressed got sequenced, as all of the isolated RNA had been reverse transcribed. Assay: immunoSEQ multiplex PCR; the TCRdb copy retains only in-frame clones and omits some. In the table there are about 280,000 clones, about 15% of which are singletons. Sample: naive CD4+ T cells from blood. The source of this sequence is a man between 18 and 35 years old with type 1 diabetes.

CDR3 loop: CAWSVRTSGALVEQYF. The CDR3 nucleotides are TGTGCCTGGAGTGTACGGACTAGCGGTGCGCTTGTCGAGCAGTACTTC. The rearrangement joins TRBV30 to TRBJ2-7; 10 positions match TRBD2. Germline assignment: CDR1 GTSNPN and CDR2 SVGIG (reference sequence). Germline trimming cut 0 bases from V and 6 bases from J; bases unmatched to any gene: 11. The CDR3 is 16 amino acids.